This TCR beta chain was retrieved from a study of blood T cell repertoires in COVID-19. Assay used: immunoSEQ multiplex PCR; TCRdb lists only in-frame clones, some missing. The data hold some 300,000 clones, with roughly 88% observed a single time. This clone has just a few counts. CDR1 is MDHEN and CDR2 is SYDVKM in the germline V gene. The CDR3 covers 18 residues. V lost 4 bases, J lost 2 bases, and 13 bases stayed unmatched. The origin of this receptor is a woman aged 30 to 39 who had recovered from COVID-19. The sequenced sample consisted of peripheral blood. This sequence joins TRBV28 and TRBJ2-7, with TRBD2 identical over 11 bases. The CDR3 here is CASSSGTSGRHRTYEQYF. CDR3 sequence (DNA): TGTGCCAGCAGTTCCGGGACTAGCGGTCGCCATAGAACCTACGAGCAGTACTTC.